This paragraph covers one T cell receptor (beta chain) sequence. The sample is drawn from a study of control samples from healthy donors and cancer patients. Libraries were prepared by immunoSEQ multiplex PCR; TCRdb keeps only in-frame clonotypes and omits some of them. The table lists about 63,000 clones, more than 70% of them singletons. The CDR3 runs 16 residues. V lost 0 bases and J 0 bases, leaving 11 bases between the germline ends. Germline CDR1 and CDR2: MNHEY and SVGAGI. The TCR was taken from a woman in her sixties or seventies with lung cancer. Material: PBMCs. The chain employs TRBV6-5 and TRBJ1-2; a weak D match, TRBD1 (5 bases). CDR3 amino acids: CASSYSKAGSNYGYTF. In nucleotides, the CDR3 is TGTGCCAGCAGTTACTCGAAGGCAGGGTCTAACTATGGCTACACCTTC.